Each of the 25 T cell receptor beta chains below was sequenced from the same sample in a study of cytomegalovirus exposure and HLA in healthy donors. The PCR had 60 Vbeta and 13 Jbeta primers. Sequenced by immunoSEQ multiplex PCR; TCRdb stores in-frame clones only, minus some. The data hold 120,000 to 150,000 clones, with 82% observed a single time. The sample taken for sequencing was PBMCs. These receptor sequences come from a male donor in good health and CMV-seronegative.

The rearrangement uses TRBV28 and TRBJ2-7, with D uncertain. The germline CDR1 and CDR2 sequences are MDHEN and SYDVKM. The CDR3 runs 13 residues. Trimming left V 4 bases short and J 3 bases short, with 10 bases between. The CDR3 coding sequence is TGTGCCAGCAGTTACAGCCTAAGCTACGAGCAGTACTTC. Its protein is CASSYSLSYEQYF.

The CDR3, as DNA: TGTGCCTGGAGTGTGGCGGAGAGGGGGTTGCCCCACTTT. Translating it yields CAWSVAERGLPHF. This sequence joins TRBV30 and TRBJ1-6, with a tentative D call TRBD1 (6 bases). Germline values: CDR1 GTSNPN, CDR2 SVGIG (reference sequence). The V end lost 0 bases, the J end lost 18 bases, and 18 bases lay between the germline ends. The CDR3 consists of 13 residues.

The V gene is TRBV7-2, the J gene TRBJ2-5; the D gene is possibly TRBD2 (5 bases). V was pared by 2 bases and J by 5 bases, with 9 bases between. The CDR3 is made up of 13 amino acids. CDR1 SGHTA and CDR2 FQGNSA come from the germline V gene. CDR3 DNA: TGTGCCAGCAGCTTATCGGGATTGGAGACCCAGTACTTC. The encoded protein is CASSLSGLETQYF.

The J gene is TRBJ2-1, the V gene TRBV7-3; 7 bases agree with TRBD2. Germline V gives CDR1 SGHTA, CDR2 FQGTGA. V dropped 5 bases and J dropped 6; count of bases not matched to a gene: 7. This CDR3 spans 14 amino acids. CDR3 region: CASSHRGVANEQFF. In DNA, the CDR3 is TGTGCCAGCAGCCATCGGGGGGTGGCCAATGAGCAGTTCTTC.

The table lists this clone with a few counts. This chain connects TRBV10-3 to TRBJ1-1; a weak D match, TRBD1 (6 bases). The CDR3 spans 14 residues. In germline, CDR1 is ENHRY, CDR2 SYGVKD. V lost 6 bases and J lost 3, with 14 bases in between. CDR3 DNA sequence: TGTGCCATCAGCGAAGGCAGGGGTGACACTGAAGCTTTCTTT. Amino acid sequence: CAISEGRGDTEAFF.

The genes are TRBV5-4 and TRBJ2-1, with 8 bases lining up with TRBD1. This CDR3 is 16 amino acids long. Germline CDR1 reads SGHNT; CDR2 reads YYREEE (reference sequence). With 0 bases clipped from V and 7 bases from J, the junction kept 9 bases outside the gene matches. CDR3: CASSLVHGQGRNEQFF. In nucleotides, the CDR3 is TGTGCCAGCAGCTTGGTCCATGGACAGGGTAGGAATGAGCAGTTCTTC. Full variable domain (remainder filled in from reference TRBV5-4 and TRBJ2-1): ETGVTQSPTHLIKTRGQQVTLRCSSQSGHNTVSWYQQALGQGPQFIFQYYREEENGRGNFPPRFSGLQFPNYSSELNVNALELDDSALYLCASSLVHGQGRNEQFFGPGTRLTVL.

J is TRBJ1-1 and V is TRBV7-9; TRBD1 aligns across 7 bases. Per the germline V gene, CDR1 is SEHNR and CDR2 is FQNEAQ (reference sequence). The CDR3 spans 16 residues. V lost 4 bases to trimming and J lost 0 bases; unmatched junction nucleotides: 8. As DNA, the CDR3 is TGTGCCAGCAGCTCGCACAACAGGGGAATGAACACTGAAGCTTTCTTT. This translates into CASSSHNRGMNTEAFF.

A single count supports this clone. The rearrangement links TRBV11-2 to TRBJ2-2, with 10 bases identical to TRBD1. Trimming took 2 bases from V and 6 from J; bases not matched to a gene: 6. The germline V gene encodes CDR1 SGHAT and CDR2 FQNNGV. The length of the CDR3 is 16 residues. The CDR3 here is CASSLRPGQGPGELFF. The CDR3 coding sequence is TGTGCCAGCAGCTTAAGACCGGGACAGGGGCCCGGGGAGCTGTTTTTT.

The chain has TRBV19 and TRBJ1-1; TRBD1 aligns across 7 bases. CDR1 is LNHDA and CDR2 is SQIVND in the germline V gene (reference sequence). Trimming at V came to 6 bases and at J to 0 bases, leaving 10 bases not matched to a gene. The CDR3 length is 16 residues. This CDR3 reads CASSYRGRGMNTEAFF. CDR3 sequence (DNA): TGTGCCAGTAGCTACAGGGGCAGGGGGATGAACACTGAAGCTTTCTTT.

This clone showed up just once. This chain connects TRBV29-1 to TRBJ2-1; 7 bases align to TRBD2. The CDR3 covers 14 residues. Trimming at V came to 4 bases and at J to 4 bases, leaving 7 bases not matched to a gene. From germline, CDR1 is SQVTM and CDR2 ANQGSEA. The CDR3 DNA reads TGCAGCGTTGTGGGAAGCGGGATTTACAATGAGCAGTTCTTC. Its translation is CSVVGSGIYNEQFF.

This rearrangement joins TRBV9 to TRBJ2-7; 9 bases fit TRBD2. V trimming: 0 bases; J trimming: 6 bases; junction bases outside the gene matches: 7. The germline CDR1 and CDR2 sequences are SGDLS and YYNGEE. The length of the CDR3 is 15 residues. The CDR3 sequence is CASSVGAGGPLEQYF. The CDR3 DNA reads TGTGCCAGCAGCGTAGGGGCGGGAGGGCCCCTCGAGCAGTACTTC.

V gene TRBV28 combines with J gene TRBJ2-7; TRBD2 is a possible D gene (6 bases). The CDR3 is 14 amino acids. V lost 2 bases and J lost 2, with 10 bases in between. CDR1 and CDR2 (germline): MDHEN, SYDVKM. The CDR3 region is CASSLRGVAYEQYF. The CDR3 region has the DNA TGTGCCAGCAGTTTACGCGGGGTTGCCTACGAGCAGTACTTC.

This rearrangement joins TRBV27 to TRBJ2-6; D is perhaps TRBD1 (6 bases). The germline V gene encodes CDR1 MNHEY and CDR2 SMNVEV (reference sequence). The V and J ends lost 4 bases and 0 bases respectively, with 13 bases between them. The CDR3 runs 17 residues. CDR3 sequence (DNA): TGTGCCAGCAGTTATTGGGACATACGCTCTGGGGCCAACGTCCTGACTTTC. It yields the protein CASSYWDIRSGANVLTF.

The chain is built from TRBV19 and TRBJ2-5, with 12 bases lining up with TRBD2. This CDR3 is 14 amino acids long. Germline trimming cut 9 bases from V and 5 bases from J; bases unmatched to any gene: 7. Germline CDR1 LNHDA, CDR2 SQIVND (reference sequence). The CDR3 DNA reads TGTGCCAGCCGACTAGCGGGAGCGTCGGAGACCCAGTACTTC. Its protein product is CASRLAGASETQYF.

V and J are TRBV7-9 and TRBJ1-1; 8 nucleotides align to TRBD1. The CDR3 covers 14 residues. The J segment lost 3 bases and the V segment lost 6 bases, leaving 6 bases of the junction unmatched. Germline values: CDR1 SEHNR, CDR2 FQNEAQ (reference sequence). CDR3 amino acids: CASRLTGGHTEAFF. The CDR3, as DNA: TGTGCCAGCAGGTTAACAGGGGGTCACACTGAAGCTTTCTTT.

V gene TRBV5-5 combines with J gene TRBJ2-7; D is unresolved. Between the trimmed V and J ends, which lost 1 base and 2 bases, there was a span of 7 bases. The CDR3 runs 13 residues. Per germline, CDR1 SGHKS and CDR2 YYEKEE (reference sequence). In DNA form, the CDR3 reads TGTGCCAGCAGCTTGACTACGGCCTACGAGCAGTACTTC. Encoded protein: CASSLTTAYEQYF.

The chain carries TRBV6-5 and TRBJ2-7; 8 nucleotides align to TRBD2. V lost 5 bases to trimming and J lost 4 bases; unmatched junction nucleotides: 10. The CDR3 has 15 residues. Germline V gives CDR1 MNHEY, CDR2 SVGAGI. The CDR3 DNA reads TGTGCCAGCAGTCTGGGTGGGACTAGGAATTACGAGCAGTACTTC. This codes for CASSLGGTRNYEQYF.

This chain joins TRBV5-6 and TRBJ2-2; D remains ambiguous. CDR1 is SGHDT, CDR2 YYEEEE, per germline. Trimming shortened V by 0 bases and J by 1 base, and 4 bases separated the two germline ends. This CDR3 contains 14 residues. CDR3 loop: CASSLALNTGELFF. The CDR3, as DNA: TGTGCCAGCAGCTTGGCTCTGAACACCGGGGAGCTGTTTTTT.

The chain is built from TRBV9 and TRBJ2-3; D is perhaps TRBD1 (5 bases). Germline CDR1 is SGDLS and CDR2 is YYNGEE. V gave up 3 bases and J gave up 3 bases, with 23 bases separating them. The CDR3 spans 18 residues. The DNA of the CDR3 is TGTGCCAGCAGCGCCTCAAGACAGTCGACAGAGATAACAGATACGCAGTATTTT. Its translation: CASSASRQSTEITDTQYF.

The gene calls are TRBV4-3 and TRBJ1-4; D not certain. Trimming removed 8 bases from V and 5 bases from J, with 15 bases in between. This CDR3 has 14 amino acids. Per the germline V gene, CDR1 is LGHNA and CDR2 is YSLEER. The CDR3 sequence is CASRDWTGNEKLFF. In DNA form, the CDR3 reads TGCGCCAGCCGGGATTGGACTGGGAATGAAAAACTGTTTTTT.

The sample holds one count of this clone. The chain joins TRBV5-1 to TRBJ2-5, with TRBD1 matching over 8 bases. The CDR3 runs 15 residues. Trimming cost V 0 bases and J 5 bases; bases outside gene matches: 6. Germline V gives CDR1 SGHRS, CDR2 YFSETQ. CDR3 bases: TGCGCCAGCAGCTTGGGACAGGGGTTACGGGAGACCCAGTACTTC. It codes for CASSLGQGLRETQYF.

This sequence joins TRBV6-1 and TRBJ1-5; no firm D call. The germline V gene encodes CDR1 MNHNS and CDR2 SASEGT. The CDR3 consists of 15 residues. Deletions cut 8 bases from V and 5 bases from J, with 19 bases between. The chain's CDR3 is CASHPAGAGHQPQHF. CDR3 bases: TGTGCCAGCCACCCAGCGGGAGCAGGACATCAGCCCCAGCATTTT.

The chain carries TRBV6-5 and TRBJ2-7, with 8 bases identical to TRBD1. Germline V gene sequence: CDR1 MNHEY, CDR2 SVGAGI. This CDR3 is built from 15 residues. Trimming at V came to 6 bases and at J to 0 bases, leaving 7 bases not matched to a gene. The chain's CDR3 is CASSQDRASSYEQYF. In nucleotides, the CDR3 is TGTGCCAGCAGCCAGGACAGGGCGAGCTCCTACGAGCAGTACTTC.

This clone was observed once. The chain employs TRBV4-2 and TRBJ1-4; TRBD1 might be the D (5 bases). This CDR3 is 13 amino acids long. Germline V gene data show CDR1 as LGHNA and CDR2 as YNFKEQ. V gave up 8 bases and J gave up 8 bases, with 15 bases separating them. This CDR3 reads CASAPAGNEKLFF. The CDR3 DNA reads TGTGCCAGCGCCCCAGCAGGGAACGAAAAACTGTTTTTT.

The chain links TRBV29-1 to TRBJ1-1; D perhaps matches TRBD1 (6 bases). This CDR3 contains 14 residues. Germline assignment: CDR1 SQVTM and CDR2 ANQGSEA. The V and J ends lost 7 bases and 0 bases respectively, with 15 bases between them. The chain's CDR3 is CSALGQGMNTEAFF. CDR3 coding DNA: TGCAGCGCCTTGGGCCAGGGGATGAACACTGAAGCTTTCTTT.